Following are 19 T cell receptor beta chains from one sample sequenced in a study of control samples from healthy donors and cancer patients. TCRdb keeps only in-frame clones here, not all; method: immunoSEQ multiplex PCR. The data contain about 130,000 clones, just under 95% of them singletons. The sample taken for sequencing was blood. The receptors were gathered from a man aged 30 to 45 in good health.

V and J are TRBV2 and TRBJ2-5, with no clear D. The V and J ends lost 8 bases and 5 bases respectively, with 15 bases between them. Germline CDR1 and CDR2: SNHLY and FYNNEI. This CDR3 is 13 amino acids long. The CDR3 region is CASVGHHRETQYF. The CDR3 DNA follows: TGTGCCAGCGTAGGGCACCACCGTGAGACCCAGTACTTC.

This chain connects TRBV2 to TRBJ1-5; TRBD1 matches at 7 bases. Germline CDR1 reads SNHLY; CDR2 reads FYNNEI. After removal of 5 bases from V and 1 base from J, the junction contained 20 bases not matched to a gene. This CDR3 contains 20 residues. CDR3 coding DNA: TGTGCCAGCAGTCCAAAGAGAACCGGGACAGCTTGGAGGAGCAATCAGCCCCAGCATTTT. Translated: CASSPKRTGTAWRSNQPQHF.

This clone was observed a single time. This sequence joins TRBV11-2 and TRBJ2-2, with 7 bases fitting TRBD1. Germline CDR1 and CDR2: SGHAT and FQNNGV. V trimming: 4 bases; J trimming: 5 bases; junction bases outside the gene matches: 7. The CDR3 totals 15 residues. For the CDR3, the DNA is TGTGCCAGCAGCTCGATCCCGGGACAGACCGGGGAGCTGTTTTTT. Its translation: CASSSIPGQTGELFF.

The chain recombines TRBV18 with TRBJ1-2, with D uncertain. Germline loops: CDR1 KGHSH, CDR2 LQKENI. CDR3 length: 12 residues. Trimming stripped 6 bases from V and 0 bases from J, with 5 bases between. CDR3 DNA sequence: TGTGCCAGCTCCACAGCTAACTATGGCTACACCTTC. Residues: CASSTANYGYTF. Full variable domain (missing parts from reference TRBV18 and TRBJ1-2): NAGVMQNPRHLVRRRGQEARLRCSPMKGHSHVYWYRQLPEEGLKFMVYLQKENIIDESGMPKERFSAEFPKEGPSILRIQQVVRGDSAAYFCASSTANYGYTFGSGTRLTVV.

The chain uses TRBV9 and TRBJ1-2; TRBD1 matches at 7 bases. The germline V gene encodes CDR1 SGDLS and CDR2 YYNGEE. V gave up 4 bases and J gave up 4 bases; unmatched junction bases: 13. The CDR3 spans 16 residues. Written as DNA, the CDR3 is TGTGCCAGCAGCCACCCCGGACAGGCCAACATCTATGGCTACACCTTC. Its protein is CASSHPGQANIYGYTF.

The CDR3 nucleotides are TGTGCCAGCAGCTTAAAGGGGGGGAACACTGAAGCTTTCTTT. Encoded protein: CASSLKGGNTEAFF. The chain carries TRBV7-9 and TRBJ1-1; weak D call: TRBD1 (6 bases). The ends were cut back, 2 bases at V and 1 base at J, with 8 bases in the middle. Germline V gene data show CDR1 as SEHNR and CDR2 as FQNEAQ (reference sequence). This CDR3 is 14 amino acids long.

This chain uses TRBV5-4 with TRBJ1-2; the D is unclear. The CDR3 has 15 residues. Trimming shortened V by 0 bases and J by 8 bases, and 17 bases separated the two germline ends. Germline V gene data show CDR1 as SGHNT and CDR2 as YYREEE (reference sequence). CDR3 in amino acids: CASSLAGPRARGYTF. Here the CDR3 DNA reads TGTGCCAGCAGCTTGGCCGGACCCCGAGCCAGGGGCTACACCTTC. The full variable domain, completed using reference TRBV5-4 and TRBJ1-2, is ETGVTQSPTHLIKTRGQQVTLRCSSQSGHNTVSWYQQALGQGPQFIFQYYREEENGRGNFPPRFSGLQFPNYSSELNVNALELDDSALYLCASSLAGPRARGYTFGSGTRLTVV.

The V and J genes are TRBV4-2 and TRBJ2-7, with TRBD2 identical over 7 bases. The CDR3 runs 15 residues. V gave up 1 base and J gave up 2 bases; unmatched junction bases: 5. CDR1 and CDR2 (germline): LGHNA, YNFKEQ. The CDR3 bases are TGTGCCAGCAGCCAAGTAACTGGGGGGGCCTACGAGCAGTACTTC. This translates into CASSQVTGGAYEQYF.

J is TRBJ1-1 and V is TRBV12-3 or TRBV12-4, with D unclear. V gave up 6 bases and J gave up 0 bases, with 8 bases separating them. CDR3 length: 13 amino acids. The CDR3 region is CASRQTMNTEAFF. In DNA form, the CDR3 reads TGTGCCAGCAGGCAGACTATGAACACTGAAGCTTTCTTT.

The genes are TRBV4-3 and TRBJ1-2; D gene uncertain. Germline V CDR1 and CDR2: LGHNA, YSLEER. The CDR3 is 14 residues long. Trimming removed 1 base at V and 4 bases at J, with 10 bases between. The CDR3 nucleotides read TGCGCCAGCAGCCAAGTTGTTGGCAGCTATGGCTACACCTTC. It encodes CASSQVVGSYGYTF.

This clone was detected once. The chain links TRBV5-1 to TRBJ2-1; 8 bases fit TRBD1. The V and J ends lost 4 bases and 6 bases, in that order; junction bases with no gene match: 6. The CDR3 totals 14 residues. Germline CDR1 and CDR2: SGHRS and YFSETQ. The CDR3 DNA reads TGCGCCAGCAGCACGGGACAGGTGATCAATGAGCAGTTCTTC. Its protein is CASSTGQVINEQFF.

J is TRBJ1-5 and V is TRBV19; a weak D match, TRBD1 (6 bases). The CDR3 has 16 residues. V dropped 0 bases and J dropped 4 bases, with 13 bases sitting between them. Germline CDR1 LNHDA, CDR2 SQIVND (reference sequence). CDR3 sequence: CASSIDRVRGNQPQHF. CDR3 nucleotides: TGTGCCAGTAGTATAGATCGGGTCAGGGGTAATCAGCCCCAGCATTTT.

V is TRBV6-1 and J is TRBJ1-1; 7 bases match TRBD1. Germline V lookup: CDR1 MNHNS, CDR2 SASEGT. This CDR3 spans 14 amino acids. V dropped 0 bases and J dropped 6; count of bases not matched to a gene: 4. The CDR3 spells CASSEAGQGAEAFF. CDR3 DNA sequence: TGTGCCAGCAGTGAAGCGGGGCAGGGGGCTGAAGCTTTCTTT.

This chain uses TRBV4-3 with TRBJ1-1; D uncertain. Germline CDR1 is LGHNA and CDR2 is YSLEER. This CDR3 is built from 13 residues. V lost 6 bases and J 4 bases, leaving 12 bases between the germline ends. The CDR3 is CASSPSVSTEAFF. Here the CDR3 DNA reads TGCGCCAGCAGTCCCAGTGTCAGCACTGAAGCTTTCTTT.

The genes are TRBV6-2 or TRBV6-3 and TRBJ1-1; TRBD1 matches 11 bases. The germline V gene encodes CDR1 MNHEY and CDR2 SVGEGT. V dropped 5 bases and J dropped 3; count of bases not matched to a gene: 8. This CDR3 comprises 16 residues. The CDR3 bases are TGTGCCAGCAGTCCCGGGACAGGGGGGAGTTACACTGAAGCTTTCTTT. Translating it yields CASSPGTGGSYTEAFF.

The J gene is TRBJ1-2, the V gene TRBV29-1; 9 nucleotides align to TRBD1. The germline V gene has CDR1 SQVTM and CDR2 ANQGSEA. Germline trimming cut 6 bases from V and 6 bases from J; bases unmatched to any gene: 11. This CDR3 spans 14 amino acids. CDR3 region: CSVDPGQGPDGYTF. The CDR3 DNA reads as TGCAGCGTCGATCCGGGACAGGGTCCAGATGGCTACACCTTC.

The chain has TRBV2 and TRBJ1-3; D gene ambiguous. Trimming took 3 bases from V and 0 from J, leaving 9 bases between them. Germline CDR1 SNHLY, CDR2 FYNNEI. The CDR3 contains 15 residues. CDR3 protein: CASSDGENSGNTIYF. The CDR3 DNA sequence: TGTGCCAGCAGTGATGGGGAAAACTCTGGAAACACCATATATTTT. Complete variable domain (other parts from reference TRBV2 and TRBJ1-3): EPEVTQTPSHQVTQMGQEVILRCVPISNHLYFYWYRQILGQKVEFLVSFYNNEISEKSEIFDDQFSVERPDGSNFTLKIRSTKLEDSAMYFCASSDGENSGNTIYFGEGSWLTVV.

As to this clone: The same CDR3 also results from other DNA sequences found in this sample. The rearrangement joins TRBV5-4 to TRBJ1-1, with D perhaps matching TRBD1 (6 bases). The CDR3 contains 13 residues. Trimming shortened V by 0 bases and J by 4 bases, and 7 bases separated the two germline ends. The germline CDR1 and CDR2 sequences are SGHNT and YYREEE (reference sequence). CDR3 protein: CASSLGGGTEAFF. The DNA of the CDR3 is TGTGCCAGCAGCTTGGGAGGGGGCACTGAAGCTTTCTTT.

The genes are TRBV7-2 and TRBJ1-1, with TRBD1 matching over 7 bases. After removal of 5 bases from V and 5 bases from J, the junction contained 5 bases not matched to a gene. The CDR3 is 13 amino acids. Germline values: CDR1 SGHTA, CDR2 FQGNSA. The CDR3 DNA reads TGTGCCAGCAGCCTGGCCAGGGGGACTGAAGCTTTCTTT. Translated: CASSLARGTEAFF.